These 20 T cell receptor beta chains were sequenced from one sample in a study of blood T cell repertoires in COVID-19. Clones were read by immunoSEQ multiplex PCR, and TCRdb kept only the in-frame ones, dropping some. The table records 55,000 to 95,000 clones, roughly 76% of them present only once. The material sequenced was peripheral blood. These receptors were collected from a woman aged 70-85 years with acute or convalescent COVID-19.

This rearrangement joins TRBV12-5 to TRBJ1-1, with TRBD1 as a possible D gene (6 bases). The CDR3 consists of 16 residues. V gave up 5 bases and J gave up 4 bases, with 20 bases separating them. Germline values: CDR1 LGHNT, CDR2 FRNRAP. The CDR3 nucleotides are TGTGCTAGTGGTCCCTCCACAGGGTACATTGGCACTGAAGCTTTCTTT. This gives the protein CASGPSTGYIGTEAFF.

CDR3 sequence reads: CASSLEINYGYTF. The CDR3 region has the DNA TGTGCCAGCAGTTTAGAGATTAACTATGGCTACACCTTC. V gene TRBV28 combines with J gene TRBJ1-2, with no clear D. This CDR3 spans 13 amino acids. CDR1 is MDHEN, CDR2 SYDVKM, per germline. V was pared by 2 bases and J by 1 base, with 5 bases between.

This clone was found a few times. V is TRBV5-4 and J is TRBJ1-4; D is perhaps TRBD1 (5 bases). This CDR3 spans 15 amino acids. Trimming removed 0 bases at V and 8 bases at J, with 14 bases between. The germline CDR1 and CDR2 sequences are SGHNT and YYREEE (reference sequence). CDR3 coding DNA: TGTGCCAGCAGCTTGGGTGGCAGGGAGGAGGAAAAACTGTTTTTT. It specifies CASSLGGREEEKLFF.

The CDR3 region has the DNA TGTGCCAGCAGCTTCGGGGGGGGATGGGACACCTACGAGCAGTACTTC. Translating it yields CASSFGGGWDTYEQYF. This rearrangement joins TRBV7-2 to TRBJ2-7, with TRBD2 matching over 8 bases. V gave up 3 bases and J gave up 2 bases; unmatched junction bases: 9. The CDR3 has 16 amino acids. Germline lookup yields CDR1 SGHTA and CDR2 FQGNSA.

V and J are TRBV12-3 or TRBV12-4 and TRBJ1-5; D is unclear. V shed 7 bases and J shed 0 bases, with 7 bases lying between them. CDR3 size: 13 residues. CDR3 bases: TGTGCCAGCAAGCAATATAGCAATCAGCCCCAGCATTTT. Translation: CASKQYSNQPQHF.

V gene TRBV5-1 combines with J gene TRBJ1-1; tentative D call: TRBD1 (6 bases). The CDR3 length is 12 residues. Per germline, CDR1 SGHRS and CDR2 YFSETQ. V was shortened by 4 bases and J by 5 bases, with 9 bases between the two germline ends. This CDR3 is CASSAGDTEAFF. CDR3 sequence (DNA): TGCGCCAGCAGCGCAGGGGATACTGAAGCTTTCTTT.

This chain uses TRBV6-6 with TRBJ1-3, with D hard to call. The germline V and J ends were trimmed by 6 bases and 3 bases, with 6 bases remaining between them. The CDR3 has 12 amino acids. The germline V gene has CDR1 MNHNY and CDR2 SVGAGI (reference sequence). This CDR3 reads CASRPSGNTIYF. CDR3 coding DNA: TGTGCCAGCAGACCCAGTGGAAACACCATATATTTT.

This clone was detected a few times. The chain carries TRBV15 and TRBJ2-6; 8 bases fit TRBD1. Germline loops: CDR1 LNHNV, CDR2 YYDKDF (reference sequence). This CDR3 contains 16 residues. V lost 3 bases and J lost 2; bases outside the gene matches: 3. The CDR3 nucleotides read TGTGCCACCAGCAGGGAACAGGGGGCTGGGGCCAACGTCCTGACTTTC. Residues: CATSREQGAGANVLTF.

The chain uses TRBV6-2 or TRBV6-3 and TRBJ1-1, with 8 positions matching TRBD1. The V and J ends lost 2 bases and 1 base, in that order; junction bases with no gene match: 6. CDR1 is MNHEY, CDR2 SVGEGT, per germline. CDR3 length: 16 amino acids. CDR3 coding DNA: TGTGCCAGCAGTTACCCGGGGACAGGTCGGAACACTGAAGCTTTCTTT. Its protein product is CASSYPGTGRNTEAFF.

The V and J genes are TRBV7-8 and TRBJ1-5; the match to TRBD1 covers 7 bases. The CDR3 length is 16 residues. The germline V gene has CDR1 SGHVS and CDR2 FQNEAQ. V dropped 1 base and J dropped 0; count of bases not matched to a gene: 3. CDR3 sequence reads: CASSLGDSYSNQPQHF. The CDR3 DNA follows: TGTGCCAGCAGCTTAGGGGACAGTTATAGCAATCAGCCCCAGCATTTT.

The rearrangement uses TRBV19 and TRBJ1-5; D is unclear. The germline V gene encodes CDR1 LNHDA and CDR2 SQIVND (reference sequence). This CDR3 region has 14 residues. The V end lost 1 base, the J end lost 6 bases, and 10 bases lay between the germline ends. The CDR3 sequence is CASSIVVASQPQHF. DNA of the CDR3: TGTGCCAGTAGTATAGTGGTCGCGTCTCAGCCCCAGCATTTT. Full variable domain (missing parts from reference TRBV19 and TRBJ1-5): DGGITQSPKYLFRKEGQNVTLSCEQNLNHDAMYWYRQDPGQGLRLIYYSQIVNDFQKGDIAEGYSVSREKKESFPLTVTSAQKNPTAFYLCASSIVVASQPQHFGDGTRLSIL.

The V call is TRBV11-3, the J call TRBJ2-2; 7 nucleotides line up with TRBD2. Trimming at V came to 3 bases and at J to 5 bases, leaving 6 bases not matched to a gene. This CDR3 comprises 15 residues. Germline loops: CDR1 SGHNT, CDR2 YENEEA. CDR3 coding DNA: TGTGCCAGCAGCTTGGGAGCGGGACTTACCGGGGAGCTGTTTTTT. This encodes CASSLGAGLTGELFF.

The gene calls are TRBV28 and TRBJ1-4; D perhaps matches TRBD1 (5 bases). Germline values: CDR1 MDHEN, CDR2 SYDVKM. Trimming pared 2 bases from V and 8 bases from J, leaving 12 bases between. CDR3 length equals 14 residues. The CDR3 DNA is TGTGCCAGCAGTTTAATACAGGCCGGGGAAAAACTGTTTTTT. This gives the protein CASSLIQAGEKLFF. The variable domain in full, with the rest retrieved from reference TRBV28 and TRBJ1-4, is DVKVTQSSRYLVKRTGEKVFLECVQDMDHENMFWYRQDPGLGLRLIYFSYDVKMKEKGDIPEGYSVSREKKERFSLILESASTNQTSMYLCASSLIQAGEKLFFGSGTQLSVL.

This chain connects TRBV30 to TRBJ2-3, with TRBD2 matching 14 bases. The CDR3 is 20 residues long. Germline trimming cut 2 bases from V and 2 bases from J; bases unmatched to any gene: 15. CDR1 and CDR2 from the germline V gene are GTSNPN and SVGIG (reference sequence). The CDR3: CAWSQRGTSGRYKNTDTQYF. CDR3 bases: TGTGCCTGGAGTCAACGGGGGACTAGCGGGAGATACAAGAACACAGATACGCAGTATTTT.

V gene TRBV5-1 combines with J gene TRBJ1-2, with TRBD1 matching 8 bases. This CDR3 has 12 residues. The V gene end was trimmed by 4 bases and the J gene end by 12 bases; junction bases not matched to a gene: 8. Germline CDR1 is SGHRS and CDR2 is YFSETQ. The CDR3 loop reads CASSHDQGAHTF. CDR3 DNA: TGCGCCAGCAGCCACGATCAGGGGGCACACACCTTC.

The CDR3 protein is CASSLATVNNYGYTF. The CDR3 DNA reads TGTGCCAGCAGTTTAGCGACAGTTAATAACTATGGCTACACCTTC. The rearrangement uses TRBV28 and TRBJ1-2; weak D call: TRBD1 (5 bases). V dropped 2 bases and J dropped 1 base, with 11 bases sitting between them. The CDR3 covers 15 residues. Germline CDR1 and CDR2: MDHEN and SYDVKM.

The rearrangement joins TRBV6-2 or TRBV6-3 to TRBJ1-3; possible D gene TRBD1, 6 bases. V was trimmed by 2 bases and J by 0 bases, leaving 8 bases between them. CDR3 length equals 15 residues. The germline CDR1 and CDR2 sequences are MNHEY and SVGEGT. The CDR3 loop is CASSYDRSSGNTIYF. DNA for the CDR3: TGTGCCAGCAGTTACGACAGGAGCTCTGGAAACACCATATATTTT.

The V and J genes are TRBV15 and TRBJ1-2; 8 bases align to TRBD1. CDR3 size: 13 residues. Looked up from germline, CDR1 is LNHNV and CDR2 is YYDKDF (reference sequence). V shed 6 bases and J 3 bases; nucleotides not matched to a gene: 3. The CDR3 loop reads CATSGTGDYGYTF. CDR3 coding DNA: TGTGCCACCAGTGGGACAGGAGACTATGGCTACACCTTC. The full variable domain, rest sourced from reference TRBV15 and TRBJ1-2, is DAMVIQNPRYQVTQFGKPVTLSCSQTLNHNVMYWYQQKSSQAPKLLFHYYDKDFNNEADTPDNFQSRRPNTSFCFLDIRSPGLGDTAMYLCATSGTGDYGYTFGSGTRLTVV.

This clone was seen just once. The chain joins TRBV27 to TRBJ2-5; D is unclear. The germline CDR1 and CDR2 sequences are MNHEY and SMNVEV (reference sequence). Trimming removed 4 bases from V and 2 bases from J, with 5 bases in between. The length of the CDR3 is 12 residues. CDR3 nucleotides: TGTGCCAGCAGTTCCGGGCAAGAGACCCAGTACTTC. It is translated as CASSSGQETQYF.

The rearrangement joins TRBV5-1 to TRBJ2-1; maybe TRBD1 (6 bases). V lost 1 base and J lost 4, with 15 bases in between. Germline values: CDR1 SGHRS, CDR2 YFSETQ. The CDR3 extends over 16 amino acids. This CDR3 reads CASSLNPTGDYNEQFF. DNA of the CDR3: TGCGCCAGCAGCTTGAATCCGACAGGTGATTACAATGAGCAGTTCTTC.